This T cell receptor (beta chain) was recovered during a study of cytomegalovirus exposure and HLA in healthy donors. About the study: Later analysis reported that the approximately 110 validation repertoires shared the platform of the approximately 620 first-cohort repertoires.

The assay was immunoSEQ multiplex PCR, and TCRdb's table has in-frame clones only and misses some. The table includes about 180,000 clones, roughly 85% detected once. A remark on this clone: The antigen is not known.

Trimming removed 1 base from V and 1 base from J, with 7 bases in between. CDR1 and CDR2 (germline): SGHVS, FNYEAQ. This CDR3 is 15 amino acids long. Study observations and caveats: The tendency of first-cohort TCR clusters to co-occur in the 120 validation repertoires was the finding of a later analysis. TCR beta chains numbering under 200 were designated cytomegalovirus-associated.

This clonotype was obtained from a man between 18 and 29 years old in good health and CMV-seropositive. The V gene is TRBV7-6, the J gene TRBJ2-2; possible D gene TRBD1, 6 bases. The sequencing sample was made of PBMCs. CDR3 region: CASSLGGLNTGELFF. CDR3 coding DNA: TGTGCCAGCAGCTTAGGGGGGCTGAACACCGGGGAGCTGTTTTTT.